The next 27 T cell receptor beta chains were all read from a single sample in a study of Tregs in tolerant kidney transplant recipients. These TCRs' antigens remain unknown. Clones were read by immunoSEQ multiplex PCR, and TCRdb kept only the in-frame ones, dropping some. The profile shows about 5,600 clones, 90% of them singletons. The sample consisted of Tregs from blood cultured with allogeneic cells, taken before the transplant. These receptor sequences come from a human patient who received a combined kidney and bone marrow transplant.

CDR3 sequence: CASSYRQGWQTQYF. CDR3 bases: TGTGCCAGCAGTTACAGGCAGGGTTGGCAGACCCAGTACTTC. V and J are TRBV6-5 and TRBJ2-5, with D maybe TRBD1 (5 bases). V was cut by 2 bases and J by 6 bases, with 13 bases left in between. This CDR3 comprises 14 residues. Germline V lookup: CDR1 MNHEY, CDR2 SVGAGI.

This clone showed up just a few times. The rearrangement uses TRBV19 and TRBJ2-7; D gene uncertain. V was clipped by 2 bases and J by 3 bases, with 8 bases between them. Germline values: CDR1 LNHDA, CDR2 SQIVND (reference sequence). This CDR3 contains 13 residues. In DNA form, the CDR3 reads TGTGCCAGTAGTATAACGGGCCGCTACGAGCAGTACTTC. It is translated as CASSITGRYEQYF.

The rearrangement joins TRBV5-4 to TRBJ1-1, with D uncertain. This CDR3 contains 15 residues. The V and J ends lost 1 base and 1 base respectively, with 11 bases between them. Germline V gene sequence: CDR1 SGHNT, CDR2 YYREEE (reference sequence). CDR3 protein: CASSLSLWANTEAFF. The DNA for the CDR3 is TGTGCCAGCAGCTTGTCCTTGTGGGCGAACACTGAAGCTTTCTTT.

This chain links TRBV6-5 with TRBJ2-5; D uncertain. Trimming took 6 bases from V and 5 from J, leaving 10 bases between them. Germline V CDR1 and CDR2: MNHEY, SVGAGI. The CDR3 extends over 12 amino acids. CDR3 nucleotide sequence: TGTGCCAGCAGGACGGCGCGGGAGACCCAGTACTTC. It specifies CASRTARETQYF.

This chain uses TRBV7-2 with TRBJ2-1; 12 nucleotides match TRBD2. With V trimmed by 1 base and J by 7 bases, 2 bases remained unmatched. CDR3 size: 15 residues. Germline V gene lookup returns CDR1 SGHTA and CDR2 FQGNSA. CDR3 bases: TGTGCCAGCAGCTTAGAACTAGCGGGAGGTAATGAGCAGTTCTTC. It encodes CASSLELAGGNEQFF.

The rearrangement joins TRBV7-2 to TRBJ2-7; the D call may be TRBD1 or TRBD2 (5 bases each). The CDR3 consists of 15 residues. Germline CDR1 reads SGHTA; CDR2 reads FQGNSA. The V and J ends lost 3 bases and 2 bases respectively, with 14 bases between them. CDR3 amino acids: CASSLSPGAPYEQYF. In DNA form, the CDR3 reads TGTGCCAGCAGCTTGTCGCCCGGGGCTCCCTACGAGCAGTACTTC.

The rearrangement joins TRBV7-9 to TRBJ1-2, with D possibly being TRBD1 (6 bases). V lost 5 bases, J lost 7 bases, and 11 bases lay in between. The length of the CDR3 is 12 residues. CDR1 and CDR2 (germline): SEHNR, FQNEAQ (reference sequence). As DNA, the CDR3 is TGTGCCAGCAGCCCTACAGGGTCTGGCTACACCTTC. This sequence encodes CASSPTGSGYTF.

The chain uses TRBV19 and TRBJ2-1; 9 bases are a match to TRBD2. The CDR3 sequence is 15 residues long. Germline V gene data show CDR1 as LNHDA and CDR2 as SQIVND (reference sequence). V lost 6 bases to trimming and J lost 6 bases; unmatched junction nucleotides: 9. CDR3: CASRNLAGLANEQFF. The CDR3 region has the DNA TGTGCCAGTAGAAACCTAGCGGGACTTGCCAATGAGCAGTTCTTC.

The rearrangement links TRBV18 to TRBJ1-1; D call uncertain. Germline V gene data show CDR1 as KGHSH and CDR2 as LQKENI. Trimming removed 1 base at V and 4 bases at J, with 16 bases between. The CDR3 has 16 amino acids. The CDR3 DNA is TGTGCCAGCTCACCACTCTGGGTGGAGCGAGGCACTGAAGCTTTCTTT. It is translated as CASSPLWVERGTEAFF.

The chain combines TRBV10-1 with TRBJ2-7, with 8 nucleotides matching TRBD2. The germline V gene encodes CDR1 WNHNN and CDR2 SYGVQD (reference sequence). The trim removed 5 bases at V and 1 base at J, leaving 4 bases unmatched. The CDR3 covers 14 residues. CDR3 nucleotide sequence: TGCGCCAGCAGTAAGAGCGGGGGTTCCTACGAGCAGTACTTC. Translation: CASSKSGGSYEQYF.

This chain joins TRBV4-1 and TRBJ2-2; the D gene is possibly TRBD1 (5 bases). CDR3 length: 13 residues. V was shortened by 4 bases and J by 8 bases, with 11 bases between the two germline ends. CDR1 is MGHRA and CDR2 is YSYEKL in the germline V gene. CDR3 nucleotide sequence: TGCGCCAGCAGCCTCCTCCCAGGGGGGGAGCTGTTTTTT. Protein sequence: CASSLLPGGELFF.

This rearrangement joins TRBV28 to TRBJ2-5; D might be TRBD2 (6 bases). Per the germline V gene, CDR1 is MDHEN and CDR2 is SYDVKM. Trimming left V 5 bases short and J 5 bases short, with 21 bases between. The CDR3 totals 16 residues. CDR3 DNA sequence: TGTGCCAGCAGTGCCCAGGGTACGGGAGTCCGGGAGACCCAGTACTTC. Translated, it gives CASSAQGTGVRETQYF.

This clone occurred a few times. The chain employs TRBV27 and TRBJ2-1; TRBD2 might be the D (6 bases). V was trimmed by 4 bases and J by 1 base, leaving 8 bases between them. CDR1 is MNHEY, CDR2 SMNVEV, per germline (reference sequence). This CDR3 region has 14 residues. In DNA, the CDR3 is TGTGCCAGCAGTTCTCGGGGGTCCTACAATGAGCAGTTCTTC. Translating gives CASSSRGSYNEQFF.

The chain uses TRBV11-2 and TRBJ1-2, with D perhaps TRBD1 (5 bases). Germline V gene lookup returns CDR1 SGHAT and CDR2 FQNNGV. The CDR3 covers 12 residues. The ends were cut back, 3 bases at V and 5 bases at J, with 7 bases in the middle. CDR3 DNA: TGTGCCAGCAGCTTGGCAGGGTATGGCTACACCTTC. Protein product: CASSLAGYGYTF.

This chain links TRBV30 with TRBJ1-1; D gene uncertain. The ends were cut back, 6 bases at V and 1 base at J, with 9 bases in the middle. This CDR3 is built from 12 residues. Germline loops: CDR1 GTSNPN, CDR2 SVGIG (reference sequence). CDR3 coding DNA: TGTGCCTGCAGCCGAACGAACACTGAAGCTTTCTTT. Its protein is CACSRTNTEAFF.

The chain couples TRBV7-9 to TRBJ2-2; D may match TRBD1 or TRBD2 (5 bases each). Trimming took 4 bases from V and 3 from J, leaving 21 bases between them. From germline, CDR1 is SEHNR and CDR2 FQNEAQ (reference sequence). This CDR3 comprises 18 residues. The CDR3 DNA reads TGTGCCAGCAGCTCGTTCCCCGGGACCCAAAAGTACACCGGGGAGCTGTTTTTT. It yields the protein CASSSFPGTQKYTGELFF.

The CDR3 region has the DNA TGTGCCAGCAGTGAACAGGGTAACTATGGCTACACCTTC. Its protein is CASSEQGNYGYTF. The V gene is TRBV6-1, the J gene TRBJ1-2; D perhaps matches TRBD1 (5 bases). There are 13 residues in the CDR3. Germline V gives CDR1 MNHNS, CDR2 SASEGT. V lost 2 bases and J lost 1, with 5 bases in between.

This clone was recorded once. The CDR3 DNA is TGTGCCAGCAGCCCGGGATCGAACACCGGGGAGCTGTTTTTT. Amino acid sequence: CASSPGSNTGELFF. The rearrangement joins TRBV2 to TRBJ2-2, with D possibly being TRBD2 (5 bases). The CDR3 sequence is 14 residues long. Germline assignment: CDR1 SNHLY and CDR2 FYNNEI. V was clipped by 6 bases and J by 0 bases, with 8 bases between them.

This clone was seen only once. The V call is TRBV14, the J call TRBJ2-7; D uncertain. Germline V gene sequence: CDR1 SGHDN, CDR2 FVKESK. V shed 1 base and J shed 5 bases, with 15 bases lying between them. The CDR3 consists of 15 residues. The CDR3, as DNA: TGTGCCAGCAGCCAAGGGCAGGCCCCAAGGGACGAGCAGTACTTC. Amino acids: CASSQGQAPRDEQYF.

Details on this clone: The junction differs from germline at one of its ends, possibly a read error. DNA of the CDR3: TGTGCCAACAGCCAGTTTGAGACTAGCGGGAGAGAGACCCAGTACTTC. It yields the protein CANSQFETSGRETQYF. This chain links TRBV7-9 with TRBJ2-5, with TRBD2 matching over 12 bases. The CDR3 consists of 16 residues. Per the germline V gene, CDR1 is SEHNR and CDR2 is FQNEAQ (reference sequence).

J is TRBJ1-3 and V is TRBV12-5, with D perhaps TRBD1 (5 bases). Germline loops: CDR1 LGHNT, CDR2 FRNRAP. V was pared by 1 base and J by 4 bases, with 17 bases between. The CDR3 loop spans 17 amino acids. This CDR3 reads CASGLGGRTSKGNTIYF. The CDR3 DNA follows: TGTGCTAGTGGTTTGGGAGGACGGACAAGCAAAGGAAACACCATATATTTT. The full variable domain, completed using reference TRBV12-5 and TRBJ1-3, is DARVTQTPRHKVTEMGQEVTMRCQPILGHNTVFWYRQTMMQGLELLAYFRNRAPLDDSGMPKDRFSAEMPDATLATLKIQPSEPRDSAVYFCASGLGGRTSKGNTIYFGEGSWLTVV.

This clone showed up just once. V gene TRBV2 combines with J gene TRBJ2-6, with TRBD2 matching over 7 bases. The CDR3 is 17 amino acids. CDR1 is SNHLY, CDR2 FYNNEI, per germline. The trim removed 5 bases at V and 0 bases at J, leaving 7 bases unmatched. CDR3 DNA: TGTGCCAGCAGTACGGGGGAGGGATTCTCTGGGGCCAACGTCCTGACTTTC. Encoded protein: CASSTGEGFSGANVLTF.

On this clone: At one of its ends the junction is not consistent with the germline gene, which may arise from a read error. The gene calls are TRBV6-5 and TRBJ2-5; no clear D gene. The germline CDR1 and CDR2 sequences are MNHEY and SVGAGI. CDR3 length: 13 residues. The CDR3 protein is CASSYRVQGTQYF. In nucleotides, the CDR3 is TGTGCCAGCAGTTACAGGGTTCAAGGGACCCAGTACTTC.

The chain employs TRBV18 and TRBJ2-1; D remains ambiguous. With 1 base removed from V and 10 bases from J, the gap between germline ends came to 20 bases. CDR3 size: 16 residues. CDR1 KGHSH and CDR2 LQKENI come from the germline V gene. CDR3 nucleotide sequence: TGTGCCAGCTCACCACACCTCGCTCCGGCCCCCGGAGAGCAGTTCTTC. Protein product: CASSPHLAPAPGEQFF.

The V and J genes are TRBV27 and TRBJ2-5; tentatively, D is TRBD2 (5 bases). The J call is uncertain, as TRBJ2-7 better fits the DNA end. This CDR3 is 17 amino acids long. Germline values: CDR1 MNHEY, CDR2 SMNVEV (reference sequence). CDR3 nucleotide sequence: TGTGCCAGCAGTTTATCAGTACGGGCCGGGAAGTCCTACGAGCAGTACTTC. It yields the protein CASSLSVRAGKSYEQYF.

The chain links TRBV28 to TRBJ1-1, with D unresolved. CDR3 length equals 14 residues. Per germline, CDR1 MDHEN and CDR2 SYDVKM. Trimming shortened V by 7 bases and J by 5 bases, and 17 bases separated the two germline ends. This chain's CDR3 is CASTSRKGVTEAFF. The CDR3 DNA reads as TGTGCCAGCACCTCACGAAAGGGTGTTACTGAAGCTTTCTTT.

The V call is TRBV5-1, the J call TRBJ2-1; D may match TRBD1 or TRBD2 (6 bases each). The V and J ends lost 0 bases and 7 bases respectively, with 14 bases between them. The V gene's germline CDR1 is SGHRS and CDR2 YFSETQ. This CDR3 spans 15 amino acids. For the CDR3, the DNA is TGCGCCAGCAGCTTGGCCGGACTAAGGGGGAATGAGCAGTTCTTC. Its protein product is CASSLAGLRGNEQFF.